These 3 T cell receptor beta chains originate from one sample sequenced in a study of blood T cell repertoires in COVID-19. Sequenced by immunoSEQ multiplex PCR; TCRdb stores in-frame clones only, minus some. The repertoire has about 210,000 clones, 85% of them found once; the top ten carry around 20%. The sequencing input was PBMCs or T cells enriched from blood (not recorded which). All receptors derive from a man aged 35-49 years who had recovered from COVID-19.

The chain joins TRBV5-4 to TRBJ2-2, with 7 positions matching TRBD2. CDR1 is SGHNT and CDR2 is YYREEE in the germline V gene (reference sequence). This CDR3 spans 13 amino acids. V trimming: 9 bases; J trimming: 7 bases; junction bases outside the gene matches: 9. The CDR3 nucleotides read TGTGCCACCCGGGCGGGGGAGAGCGGGGAGCTGTTTTTT. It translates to CATRAGESGELFF.

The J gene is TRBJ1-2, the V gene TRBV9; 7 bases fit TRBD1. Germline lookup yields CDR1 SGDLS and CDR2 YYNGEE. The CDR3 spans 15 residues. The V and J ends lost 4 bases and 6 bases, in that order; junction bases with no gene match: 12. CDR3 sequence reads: CASSPGDSPVHGYTF. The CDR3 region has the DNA TGTGCCAGCAGCCCGGGGGACAGCCCCGTACATGGCTACACCTTC.

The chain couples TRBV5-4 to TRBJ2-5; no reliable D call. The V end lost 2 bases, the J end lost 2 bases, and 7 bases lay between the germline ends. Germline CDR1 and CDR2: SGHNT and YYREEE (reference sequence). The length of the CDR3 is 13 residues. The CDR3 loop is CASSFRRQETQYF. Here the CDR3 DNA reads TGTGCCAGCAGCTTTCGCAGACAAGAGACCCAGTACTTC.